These 28 T cell receptor beta chains share one sample of origin, sequenced in a study of CD8 T cells in ankylosing spondylitis. General study findings and limits: Among TCR beta sequences, a motif of 7 to 9 highly homologous variants appeared characteristic of ankylosing spondylitis blood.

Antigen specificity for these receptors is unknown. TCRdb re-called the 5' RACE reads with MiXCR, one entry per CDR3 protein. The sample records 800,000 to 900,000 distinct CDR3 sequences, 12% being singletons. The sequenced sample was blood, either unsorted or a sorted T cell fraction (not recorded which). The source is a male donor with ankylosing spondylitis.

The rearrangement uses TRBV7-2 and TRBJ2-5; D possibly corresponds to TRBD1 (5 bases). CDR1 is SGHTA and CDR2 is FQGNSA in the germline V gene. This CDR3 has 15 amino acids. The ends were cut back, 5 bases at V and 5 bases at J, with 18 bases in the middle. The CDR3 coding sequence is TGTGCCAGCAGCGATTGGGGCCAGGGCGGCGAGACCCAGTACTTC. This encodes CASSDWGQGGETQYF. The entire variable domain, with the rest obtained from reference TRBV7-2 and TRBJ2-5, is as follows: GAGVSQSPSNKVTEKGKDVELRCDPISGHTALYWYRQSLGQGLEFLIYFQGNSAPDKSGLPSDRFSAERTGGSVSTLTIQRTQQEDSAVYLCASSDWGQGGETQYFGPGTRLLVL.

This clonotype was seen a handful of times. This chain links TRBV5-1 with TRBJ1-2; D unresolved. Looked up from germline, CDR1 is SGHRS and CDR2 is YFSETQ. The CDR3 covers 16 residues. V was cut by 4 bases and J by 4 bases, with 20 bases left in between. The DNA of the CDR3 is TGCGCCAGCAGCCCAACCCCGGCAGGAGTCTCCTATGGCTACACCTTC. Translating it yields CASSPTPAGVSYGYTF.

V is TRBV25-1 and J is TRBJ2-7, with D tentatively TRBD1 (5 bases). This CDR3 has 13 amino acids. The V and J ends lost 2 bases and 6 bases respectively, with 11 bases between them. Germline CDR1 reads MGHDK; CDR2 reads SYGVNS. The CDR3 nucleotides are TGTGCCAGCAGTGAAGGGGCAGTCGCCGAGCAGTACTTC. This gives the protein CASSEGAVAEQYF.

This clonotype was picked up a small number of times. The chain links TRBV9 to TRBJ1-2, with D uncertain. V lost 4 bases and J lost 5, with 12 bases in between. The CDR3 totals 13 residues. Germline loops: CDR1 SGDLS, CDR2 YYNGEE. CDR3 DNA: TGTGCCAGCAGCCGACGGCCTGAGTATGGCTACACCTTC. Protein: CASSRRPEYGYTF.

CDR3 DNA: TGCAGTGCTCTAAGGGGGACTAGAGGACAGCCCCAGCATTTT. This sequence encodes CSALRGTRGQPQHF. V is TRBV20-1 and J is TRBJ1-5, with D maybe TRBD1 (6 bases). The CDR3 has 14 amino acids. The V and J ends lost 5 bases and 7 bases respectively, with 18 bases between them. Per the germline V gene, CDR1 is DFQATT and CDR2 is SNEGSKA (reference sequence).

This clonotype was counted a few times. V and J are TRBV5-1 and TRBJ2-7; maybe TRBD2 (5 bases). The length of the CDR3 is 14 residues. V lost 1 base and J 5 bases, leaving 13 bases between the germline ends. The germline V gene encodes CDR1 SGHRS and CDR2 YFSETQ. CDR3 sequence reads: CASSLSLADNEQYF. CDR3 DNA: TGCGCCAGCAGCTTGTCCCTAGCTGACAACGAGCAGTACTTC.

The chain links TRBV4-2 to TRBJ2-5, with 13 bases that match TRBD2. The CDR3 length is 19 residues. Germline CDR1 reads LGHNA; CDR2 reads YNFKEQ. J gave up 4 bases and V 2 bases, and 13 bases lay outside the gene matches. The CDR3 loop is CASSQYYRGLAGEGETQYF. The CDR3 nucleotides read TGTGCCAGCAGCCAATATTACCGTGGACTAGCGGGAGAAGGAGAGACCCAGTACTTC.

This clonotype came up a few times. The chain couples TRBV7-9 to TRBJ2-1; D not certain. Trimming took off 4 bases at V and 10 bases at J, with 11 bases between the two ends. Germline lookup yields CDR1 SEHNR and CDR2 FQNEAQ (reference sequence). This CDR3 has 12 residues. The CDR3 coding sequence is TGTGCCAGCAGCTCTCCGAGAGAAGAGCAGTTCTTC. Protein sequence: CASSSPREEQFF.

The chain's CDR3 is CASTFTGSSNIQYF. CDR3 nucleotide sequence: TGTGCCAGCACCTTCACAGGGAGCTCAAACATTCAGTACTTC. V is TRBV7-2 and J is TRBJ2-4; perhaps TRBD1 as D (6 bases). Germline V gene data show CDR1 as SGHTA and CDR2 as FQGNSA. The CDR3 is made up of 14 amino acids. Between the trimmed V and J ends, which lost 7 bases and 6 bases, there was a span of 16 bases.

This sequence joins TRBV9 and TRBJ2-1; maybe TRBD2 (6 bases). The ends were cut back, 0 bases at V and 1 base at J, with 8 bases in the middle. Germline V CDR1 and CDR2: SGDLS, YYNGEE. CDR3 length equals 15 residues. DNA for the CDR3: TGTGCCAGCAGCGTAGACGCGGGATCCTACAATGAGCAGTTCTTC. It translates to CASSVDAGSYNEQFF.

The J gene is TRBJ2-3, the V gene TRBV12-3 or TRBV12-4; D is unresolved. V was pared by 6 bases and J by 7 bases, with 11 bases between. The CDR3 has 12 amino acids. The CDR3 spells CASSPMRNTQYF. The CDR3 region has the DNA TGTGCCAGCAGCCCTATGCGTAATACGCAGTATTTT.

This clonotype was observed a few times. J is TRBJ2-5 and V is TRBV4-2; D possibly corresponds to TRBD1 (6 bases). In germline, CDR1 is LGHNA, CDR2 YNFKEQ. The CDR3 totals 16 residues. Trimming pared 2 bases from V and 5 bases from J, leaving 18 bases between. The CDR3: CASSQPGTSVGETQYF. The CDR3 DNA is TGTGCCAGCAGCCAACCCGGGACATCGGTGGGTGAGACCCAGTACTTC.

The chain is built from TRBV7-2 and TRBJ2-7; tentatively, D is TRBD2 (6 bases). Between the trimmed V and J ends, which lost 1 base and 3 bases, there was a span of 13 bases. The CDR3 totals 15 residues. Germline CDR1 is SGHTA and CDR2 is FQGNSA. The DNA for the CDR3 is TGTGCCAGCAGCTTAGGGGCGGGGTTAGTCTACGAGCAGTACTTC. Encoded protein: CASSLGAGLVYEQYF.

This clonotype was observed at least ten times. This chain links TRBV2 with TRBJ1-1; D not certain. The V end was cut by 9 bases, the J end by 0 bases, with 8 bases between. The CDR3 is 12 amino acids. Germline CDR1 is SNHLY and CDR2 is FYNNEI. The CDR3 sequence is CARLEVNTEAFF. CDR3 DNA sequence: TGTGCCAGGCTAGAGGTGAACACTGAAGCTTTCTTT.

The sample holds a few counts of this clonotype. J is TRBJ2-7 and V is TRBV10-3, with 11 bases fitting TRBD1. This CDR3 contains 13 residues. Germline CDR1 and CDR2: ENHRY and SYGVKD. V was clipped by 6 bases and J by 6 bases; unmatched bases: 4. In DNA, the CDR3 is TGTGCCATCAGCCGGGACAGGGGGGGCGAGCAGTACTTC. Translated, it gives CAISRDRGGEQYF.

The chain joins TRBV6-1 to TRBJ2-3; weak D call: TRBD2 (6 bases). Germline V gene sequence: CDR1 MNHNS, CDR2 SASEGT. V shed 8 bases and J shed 3 bases, with 15 bases lying between them. CDR3 length: 14 residues. The CDR3 nucleotides are TGTGCCAGCGTGCGGGGCGTGAGTACAGATACGCAGTATTTT. Its protein product is CASVRGVSTDTQYF.

This rearrangement joins TRBV30 to TRBJ1-4; no firm D call. Germline assignment: CDR1 GTSNPN and CDR2 SVGIG (reference sequence). V shed 1 base and J shed 4 bases, with 7 bases lying between them. The CDR3 totals 13 residues. The CDR3 coding sequence is TGTGCCTGGAGTGGACGGCTTAATGAAAAACTGTTTTTT. Residues: CAWSGRLNEKLFF.

This clonotype was counted a few times. The chain links TRBV5-1 to TRBJ2-6; D remains unclear. The CDR3 length is 14 residues. CDR1 is SGHRS and CDR2 is YFSETQ in the germline V gene. The V gene lost 5 bases and the J gene lost 2 bases, with 8 bases spanning the gap. The CDR3 protein is CASSGVAGANVLTF. In DNA, the CDR3 is TGCGCCAGCAGTGGGGTTGCTGGGGCCAACGTCCTGACTTTC.

The rearrangement joins TRBV9 to TRBJ2-1, with 8 bases matching TRBD2. From germline, CDR1 is SGDLS and CDR2 YYNGEE. Trimming removed 4 bases from V and 5 bases from J; junction bases left unmatched: 11. The CDR3 totals 16 residues. As DNA, the CDR3 is TGTGCCAGCAGCTCGACGGGGGGGCCGATTCACAATGAGCAGTTCTTC. This gives the protein CASSSTGGPIHNEQFF.

The table lists this clonotype with a few counts. The CDR3 spells CASSQTGTSREQYF. DNA of the CDR3: TGCGCCAGCAGCCAAACCGGGACTAGTCGCGAGCAGTACTTC. The chain carries TRBV4-3 and TRBJ2-7, with 8 bases that match TRBD2. Trimming removed 2 bases from V and 6 bases from J; junction bases left unmatched: 6. Germline CDR1 and CDR2: LGHNA and YSLEER. The CDR3 runs 14 residues.

This sequence joins TRBV7-3 and TRBJ2-1, with 13 bases matching TRBD2. The CDR3 loop spans 20 amino acids. Trimming cost V 0 bases and J 8 bases; bases outside gene matches: 16. The germline CDR1 and CDR2 sequences are SGHTA and FQGTGA. CDR3 coding DNA: TGTGCCAGCAGCTTAACCCTACTAGCGGGAGGGCATAATAACCCTGATGAGCAGTTCTTC. Its translation: CASSLTLLAGGHNNPDEQFF.

This clonotype was seen a few times. This chain joins TRBV5-1 and TRBJ2-1; D is perhaps TRBD2 (5 bases). Trimming shortened V by 4 bases and J by 4 bases, and 9 bases separated the two germline ends. The CDR3 consists of 13 residues. Germline loops: CDR1 SGHRS, CDR2 YFSETQ. CDR3 coding DNA: TGCGCCAGCAGCGACGGGAATTACAATGAGCAGTTCTTC. Protein: CASSDGNYNEQFF.

The chain joins TRBV25-1 to TRBJ2-1; D gene uncertain. Trimming removed 3 bases at V and 0 bases at J, with 9 bases between. The CDR3 has 15 amino acids. Germline-derived CDR1 and CDR2 are MGHDK and SYGVNS. Here the CDR3 reads CASSDDMSSYNEQFF. The DNA of the CDR3 is TGTGCCAGCAGTGACGATATGAGCTCCTACAATGAGCAGTTCTTC.

This chain links TRBV20-1 with TRBJ1-1; TRBD1 aligns across 8 bases. This CDR3 is 13 amino acids long. CDR1 and CDR2 from the germline V gene are DFQATT and SNEGSKA (reference sequence). V was clipped by 5 bases and J by 3 bases; unmatched bases: 5. The chain's CDR3 is CSADRGGDTEAFF. The CDR3, as DNA: TGCAGTGCTGACAGGGGAGGGGACACTGAAGCTTTCTTT.

The sample holds a few counts of this clonotype. This chain uses TRBV6-2 or TRBV6-3 with TRBJ2-1, with 8 positions matching TRBD1. V shed 7 bases and J 6 bases; nucleotides not matched to a gene: 5. CDR1 and CDR2 from the germline V gene are MNHEY and SVGEGT. The CDR3 has 13 amino acids. The CDR3 sequence is CASTYRGFNEQFF. The DNA of the CDR3 is TGTGCCAGCACCTACAGGGGGTTCAATGAGCAGTTCTTC.

The chain joins TRBV6-2 or TRBV6-3 to TRBJ2-2; D unresolved. V was shortened by 0 bases and J by 1 base, with 18 bases between the two germline ends. CDR3 length equals 19 residues. The germline V gene has CDR1 MNHEY and CDR2 SVGEGT. CDR3 in amino acids: CASSYSTRQGSLNTGELFF. The CDR3 region has the DNA TGTGCCAGCAGTTACTCGACCCGTCAAGGTTCGCTGAACACCGGGGAGCTGTTTTTT.

This clonotype occurred a few times. This chain's CDR3 is CAAGEKQGAAGYTF. For the CDR3, the DNA is TGTGCCGCGGGAGAAAAACAGGGGGCGGCTGGCTACACCTTC. The chain couples TRBV12-3 or TRBV12-4 to TRBJ1-2, with 9 bases that match TRBD1. V lost 11 bases to trimming and J lost 7 bases; unmatched junction nucleotides: 14. This CDR3 contains 14 residues.

At least ten counts were recorded for this clonotype. The junction does not match germline at one end; this may be a read error. The chain is built from TRBV7-7 and TRBJ2-2; possibly TRBD1 or TRBD2 for D (5 bases each). CDR1 and CDR2 from the germline V gene are SSHAT and FNYEAQ (reference sequence). This CDR3 is 17 amino acids long. CDR3 nucleotides: TGTGCTAGCAGCTTAGCGCCCGGACAACGGCCCACCGGGGAGCTGTTTTTT. Translation: CASSLAPGQRPTGELFF.